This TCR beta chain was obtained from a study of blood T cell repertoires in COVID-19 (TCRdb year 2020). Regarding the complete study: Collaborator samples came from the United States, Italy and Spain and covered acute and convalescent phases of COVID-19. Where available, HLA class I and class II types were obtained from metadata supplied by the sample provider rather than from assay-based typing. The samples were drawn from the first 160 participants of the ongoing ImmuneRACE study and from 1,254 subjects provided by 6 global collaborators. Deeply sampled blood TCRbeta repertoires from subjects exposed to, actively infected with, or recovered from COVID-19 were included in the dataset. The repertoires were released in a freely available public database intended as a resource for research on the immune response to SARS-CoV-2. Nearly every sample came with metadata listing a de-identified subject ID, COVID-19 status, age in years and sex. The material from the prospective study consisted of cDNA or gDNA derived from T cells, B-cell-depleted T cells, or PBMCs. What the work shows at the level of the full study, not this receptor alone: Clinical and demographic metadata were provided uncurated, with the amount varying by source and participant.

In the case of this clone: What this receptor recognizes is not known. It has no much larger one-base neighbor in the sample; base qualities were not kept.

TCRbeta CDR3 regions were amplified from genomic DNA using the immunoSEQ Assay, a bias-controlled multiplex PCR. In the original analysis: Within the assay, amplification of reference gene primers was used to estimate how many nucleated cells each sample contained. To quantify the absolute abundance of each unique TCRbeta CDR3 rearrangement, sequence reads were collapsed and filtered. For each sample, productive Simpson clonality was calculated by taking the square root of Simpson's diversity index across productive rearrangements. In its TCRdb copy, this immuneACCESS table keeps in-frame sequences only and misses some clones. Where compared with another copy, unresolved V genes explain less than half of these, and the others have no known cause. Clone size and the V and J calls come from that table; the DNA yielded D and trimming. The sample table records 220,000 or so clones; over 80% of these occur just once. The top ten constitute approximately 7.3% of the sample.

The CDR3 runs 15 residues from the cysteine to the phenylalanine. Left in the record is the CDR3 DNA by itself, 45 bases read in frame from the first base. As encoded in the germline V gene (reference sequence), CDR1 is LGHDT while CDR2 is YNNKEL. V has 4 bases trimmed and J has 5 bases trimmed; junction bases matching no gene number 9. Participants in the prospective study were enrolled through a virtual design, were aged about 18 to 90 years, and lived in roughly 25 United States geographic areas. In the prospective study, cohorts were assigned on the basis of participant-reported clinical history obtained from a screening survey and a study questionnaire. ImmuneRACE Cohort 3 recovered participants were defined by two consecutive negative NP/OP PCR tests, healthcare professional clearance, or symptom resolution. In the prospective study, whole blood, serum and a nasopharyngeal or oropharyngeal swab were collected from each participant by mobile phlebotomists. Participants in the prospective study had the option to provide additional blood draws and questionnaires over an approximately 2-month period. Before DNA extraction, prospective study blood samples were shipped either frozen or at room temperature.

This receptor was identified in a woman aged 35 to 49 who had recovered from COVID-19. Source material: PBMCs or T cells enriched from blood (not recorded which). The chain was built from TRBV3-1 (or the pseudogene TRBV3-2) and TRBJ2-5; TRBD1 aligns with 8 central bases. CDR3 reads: CASSRGQGPQETQYF. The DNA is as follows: TGTGCCAGCAGCCGAGGACAGGGACCCCAGGAGACCCAGTACTTC.